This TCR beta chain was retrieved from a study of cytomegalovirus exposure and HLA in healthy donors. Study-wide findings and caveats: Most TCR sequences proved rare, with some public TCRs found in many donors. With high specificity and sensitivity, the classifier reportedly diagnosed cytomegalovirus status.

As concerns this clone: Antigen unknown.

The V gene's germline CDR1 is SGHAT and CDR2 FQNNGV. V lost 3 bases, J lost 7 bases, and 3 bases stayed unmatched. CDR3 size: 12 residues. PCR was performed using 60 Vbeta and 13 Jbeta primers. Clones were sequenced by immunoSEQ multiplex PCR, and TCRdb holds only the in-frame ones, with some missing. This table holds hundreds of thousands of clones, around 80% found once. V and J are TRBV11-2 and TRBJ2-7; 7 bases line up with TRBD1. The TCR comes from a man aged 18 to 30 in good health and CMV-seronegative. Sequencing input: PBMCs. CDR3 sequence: CASSFGTEEQYF. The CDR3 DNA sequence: TGTGCCAGCAGCTTTGGGACAGAAGAGCAGTACTTC.